This T cell receptor (beta chain) is drawn from a study of blood T cell repertoires in COVID-19. Study background: The analysed material was cDNA or gDNA that came from T cells, B-cell-depleted T cells, or PBMCs.

This CDR3 comprises 15 residues. Trimming shortened V by 4 bases and J by 1 base, and 13 bases separated the two germline ends. Germline CDR1 is LNHDA and CDR2 is SQIVND (reference sequence). Authors' methods: Reference gene primer amplification in the assay estimated nucleated cell counts. Here immunoSEQ multiplex PCR was the method, and the copy in TCRdb shows in-frame clones only, minus some. V and J calls and clone size come straight from that table; D and trimming were deduced from the DNA. This sample yields some 250,000 clones, of which about 80% are seen a single time; 4.4% belongs to the top ten. A few counts support this clone.

This sequence joins TRBV19 and TRBJ1-1; possible D gene TRBD1, 5 bases. This sequence was found in a man aged 50 to 60 with active or convalescent COVID-19. Sequencing used peripheral blood. CDR3 DNA sequence: TGTGCCAGTAGTAAGGTGGGGCAGAAGAACACTGAAGCTTTCTTT. Translated, it gives CASSKVGQKNTEAFF.